A single sample is the source of the 10 T cell receptor beta chains below, sequenced in a study of T-cell memory formation after mild COVID-19 (dated by TCRdb to about 2021). The library was built by means of 5' RACE. Sequencing was performed on an Illumina NovaSeq 6000. TCRdb trimmed the raw reads at Q25, called clones with MiXCR and kept productive beta chains. One record per CDR3 amino acid sequence lists the most common genes and DNA. This sample gives 450,000 to 700,000 distinct CDR3 sequences in total; 18% of them show up just once. Jointly, the top ten make up 12% of the sample. Sequencing used PBMCs or a T cell subset sorted from them (not recorded which). These TCRs come from an adult woman who had mild COVID-19 (a few samples of this study predate the infection). The sample titles of this study are shuffled in the database, so cell type and time point are left out; the donor was told from shared clones.

There are a few counts of this clonotype. J is TRBJ2-3 and V is TRBV20-1, with D perhaps assigned TRBD1 or TRBD2 (6 bases each). The CDR3 length is 14 residues. Trimming pared 6 bases from V and 2 bases from J, leaving 15 bases between. Looked up from germline, CDR1 is DFQATT and CDR2 is SNEGSKA (reference sequence). CDR3 region: CSAPARGHTDTQYF. CDR3 nucleotide sequence: TGCAGTGCCCCGGCTCGGGGGCACACAGATACGCAGTATTTT.

The chain employs TRBV7-9 and TRBJ2-3, with a weak D call TRBD1 (6 bases). Trimming shortened V by 5 bases and J by 6 bases, and 15 bases separated the two germline ends. The CDR3 runs 14 residues. Looked up from germline, CDR1 is SEHNR and CDR2 is FQNEAQ (reference sequence). CDR3 protein: CASSGGPGWDTQYF. The CDR3 DNA is TGTGCCAGCAGCGGGGGCCCGGGCTGGGATACGCAGTATTTT.

This rearrangement joins TRBV3-1 to TRBJ1-2; the match to TRBD1 covers 8 bases. V was pared by 4 bases and J by 2 bases, with 6 bases of the junction left unmatched. CDR1 and CDR2 (germline): LGHDT, YNNKEL (reference sequence). This CDR3 is built from 15 residues. CDR3 amino acids: CASSPRDRTNYGYTF. The CDR3 region has the DNA TGTGCCAGCAGCCCGCGGGACAGGACAAACTATGGCTACACCTTC.

This clonotype was observed a few times. The chain combines TRBV6-1 with TRBJ1-3; D call uncertain. Germline CDR1 reads MNHNS; CDR2 reads SASEGT. Trimming took 2 bases from V and 0 from J, leaving 11 bases between them. This CDR3 spans 16 amino acids. The DNA for the CDR3 is TGTGCCAGCAGTGAATTGGAATGGAGCTCTGGAAACACCATATATTTT. The encoded protein is CASSELEWSSGNTIYF.

This clonotype has a count of ten or more. The CDR3 protein is CASSLEGTPNTGELFF. In DNA, the CDR3 is TGCGCCAGCAGCTTGGAGGGGACCCCGAACACCGGGGAGCTGTTTTTT. The genes are TRBV5-1 and TRBJ2-2; D assignment may be TRBD1 or TRBD2 (5 bases each). This CDR3 comprises 16 residues. The germline V gene has CDR1 SGHRS and CDR2 YFSETQ. With 0 bases removed from V and 0 bases from J, the gap between germline ends came to 9 bases.

This chain uses TRBV2 with TRBJ2-7; 8 bases agree with TRBD1. The CDR3 spans 15 residues. V lost 3 bases to trimming and J lost 7 bases; unmatched junction nucleotides: 11. CDR1 is SNHLY and CDR2 is FYNNEI in the germline V gene. DNA of the CDR3: TGTGCCAGCAGTGATGCCCAGGGGGCGCGTCGGGAGCAGTACTTC. Its protein is CASSDAQGARREQYF.

This clonotype has only a few counts. V usage is TRBV21-1 and J usage is TRBJ2-7; the table's D call, TRBD2, has no DNA check behind it. TRBV21-1 is designated a pseudogene. The CDR3 totals 15 residues. CDR3 protein: CASSTQDSTSCEQYF. The DNA of the CDR3 is TGTGCCAGCAGTACCCAGGACTCCACTAGTTGCGAGCAGTACTTC.

The chain has TRBV20-1 and TRBJ1-4; D gene ambiguous. Trimming pared 1 base from V and 6 bases from J, leaving 15 bases between. The CDR3 covers 15 residues. Germline V gives CDR1 DFQATT, CDR2 SNEGSKA (reference sequence). CDR3 residues: CSARVPGGEDEKLFF. CDR3 bases: TGCAGTGCTAGAGTCCCCGGCGGGGAGGATGAAAAACTGTTTTTT.

The V gene is TRBV20-1, the J gene TRBJ2-1; 12 bases align to TRBD2. V lost 6 bases to trimming and J lost 0 bases; unmatched junction nucleotides: 6. The CDR3 sequence is 16 residues long. The germline gives CDR1 DFQATT, CDR2 SNEGSKA (reference sequence). The CDR3 DNA sequence: TGCAGTGCGCAACTAGCGGGAGGAATCTCCTACAATGAGCAGTTCTTC. This encodes CSAQLAGGISYNEQFF.

This clonotype has only a few counts. The rearrangement joins TRBV20-1 to TRBJ2-7; a weak D match, TRBD2 (5 bases). V lost 0 bases, J lost 3 bases, and 24 bases lay in between. This CDR3 contains 18 residues. The germline CDR1 and CDR2 sequences are DFQATT and SNEGSKA (reference sequence). CDR3 DNA: TGCAGTGCTAGAGACCTCGATTCCTATAGCGACGCCCTCTACGAGCAGTACTTC. Translating gives CSARDLDSYSDALYEQYF.